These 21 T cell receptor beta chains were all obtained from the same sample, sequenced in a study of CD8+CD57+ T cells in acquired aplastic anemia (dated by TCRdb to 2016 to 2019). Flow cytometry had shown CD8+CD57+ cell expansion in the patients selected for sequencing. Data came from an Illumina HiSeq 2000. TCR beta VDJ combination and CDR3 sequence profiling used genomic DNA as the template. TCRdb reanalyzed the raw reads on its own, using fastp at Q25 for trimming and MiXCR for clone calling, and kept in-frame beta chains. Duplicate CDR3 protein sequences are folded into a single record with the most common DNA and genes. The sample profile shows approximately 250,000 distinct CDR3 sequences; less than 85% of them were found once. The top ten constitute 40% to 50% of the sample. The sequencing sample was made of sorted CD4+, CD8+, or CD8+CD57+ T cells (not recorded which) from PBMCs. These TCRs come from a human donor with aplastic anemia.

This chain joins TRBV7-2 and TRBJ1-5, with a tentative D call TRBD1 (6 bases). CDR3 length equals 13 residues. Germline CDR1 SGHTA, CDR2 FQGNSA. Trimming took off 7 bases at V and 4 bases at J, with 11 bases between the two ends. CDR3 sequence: CASKPQGNQPQHF. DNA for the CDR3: TGTGCCAGCAAGCCACAGGGAAATCAGCCCCAGCATTTT.

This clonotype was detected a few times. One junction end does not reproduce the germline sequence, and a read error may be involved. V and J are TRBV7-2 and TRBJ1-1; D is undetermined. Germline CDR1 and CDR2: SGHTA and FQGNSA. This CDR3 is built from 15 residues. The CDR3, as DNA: TGTGCCAGCAGCTTAGAAGTGACCGGGAACACTGGAGCTTTCTTT. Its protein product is CASSLEVTGNTGAFF.

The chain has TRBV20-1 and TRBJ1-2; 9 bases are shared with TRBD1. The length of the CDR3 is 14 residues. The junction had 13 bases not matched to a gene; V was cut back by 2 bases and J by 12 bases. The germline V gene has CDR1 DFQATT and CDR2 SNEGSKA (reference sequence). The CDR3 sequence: CSARRTQGASGNTF. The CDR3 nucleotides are TGCAGTGCTAGACGGACACAGGGGGCGTCTGGAAACACCTTC.

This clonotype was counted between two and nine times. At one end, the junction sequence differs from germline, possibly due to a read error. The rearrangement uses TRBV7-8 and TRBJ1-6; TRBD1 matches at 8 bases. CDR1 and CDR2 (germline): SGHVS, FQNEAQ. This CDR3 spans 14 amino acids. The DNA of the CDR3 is TGTGCCAGCAGTTCAGACAGGGGCAATTATCCCCTCCATTTT. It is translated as CASSSDRGNYPLHF. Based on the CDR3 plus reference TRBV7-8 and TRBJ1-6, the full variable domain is GAGVSQSPRYKVAKRGQDVALRCDPISGHVSLFWYQQALGQGPEFLTYFQNEAQLDKSGLPSDRFFAERPEGSVSTLKIQRTQQEDSAVYLCASSSDRGNYPLHFGNGTRLTVT.

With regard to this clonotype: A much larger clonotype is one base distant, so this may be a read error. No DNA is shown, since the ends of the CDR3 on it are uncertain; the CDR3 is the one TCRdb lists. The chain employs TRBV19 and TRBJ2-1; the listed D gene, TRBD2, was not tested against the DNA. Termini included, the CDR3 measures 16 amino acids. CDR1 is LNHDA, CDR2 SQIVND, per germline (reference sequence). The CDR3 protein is CASSITSGAYNEQFFF.

The CDR3 loop is CASSLWGGDSPLHF. DNA for the CDR3: TGTGCCAGCAGCTTATGGGGGGGAGATTCACCCCTCCACTTT. This sequence joins TRBV11-2 and TRBJ1-6, with D tentatively TRBD1 (5 bases). The CDR3 consists of 14 residues. Germline values: CDR1 SGHAT, CDR2 FQNNGV. V lost 2 bases and J lost 8, with 10 bases in between.

The CDR3 here is CASSSSDTGEIDPQFF. Written as DNA, the CDR3 is TGTGCCAGCAGCTCCTCAGATACCGGGGAGATTGATCCACAGTTCTTC. The J gene is TRBJ2-1, the V gene TRBV7-9; a weak D match, TRBD2 (5 bases). CDR1 and CDR2 (germline): SEHNR, FQNEAQ (reference sequence). With 4 bases removed from V and 13 bases from J, the gap between germline ends came to 26 bases. The CDR3 is made up of 16 amino acids.

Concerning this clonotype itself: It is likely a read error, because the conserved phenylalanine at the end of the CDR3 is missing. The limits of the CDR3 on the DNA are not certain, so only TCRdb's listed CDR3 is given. This CDR3 reads CASSFHGIDEAFS. The genes are TRBV7-3 and TRBJ2-1. The CDR3 is 13 residues long, counting both termini. Germline lookup yields CDR1 SGHTA and CDR2 FQGTGA.

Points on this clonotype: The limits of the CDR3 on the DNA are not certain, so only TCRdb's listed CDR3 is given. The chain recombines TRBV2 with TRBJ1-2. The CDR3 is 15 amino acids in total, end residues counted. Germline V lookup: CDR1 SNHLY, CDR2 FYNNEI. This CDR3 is CASSWGGGANNGQTF.

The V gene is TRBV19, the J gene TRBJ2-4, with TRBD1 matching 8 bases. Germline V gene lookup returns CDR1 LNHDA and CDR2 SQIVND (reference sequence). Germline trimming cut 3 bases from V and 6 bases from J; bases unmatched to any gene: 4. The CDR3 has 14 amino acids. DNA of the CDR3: TGTGCCAGTAGTATCGCGGGACAGGTAAACATTCAGTACTTC. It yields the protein CASSIAGQVNIQYF.

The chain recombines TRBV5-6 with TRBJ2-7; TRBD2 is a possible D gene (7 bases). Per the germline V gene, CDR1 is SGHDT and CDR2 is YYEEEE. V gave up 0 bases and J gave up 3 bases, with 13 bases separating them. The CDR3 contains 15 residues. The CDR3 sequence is CASSLERGGGYEQYV. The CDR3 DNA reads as TGTGCCAGCAGCTTGGAGAGGGGGGGCGGCTACGAGCAGTACGTC.

The CDR3 DNA sequence: TGTGCCAGCAGCGTAGCAGCATTGAACACTGAAGCTTTCTTT. As protein: CASSVAALNTEAFF. The gene calls are TRBV9 and TRBJ1-1; D is undetermined. Germline CDR1 SGDLS, CDR2 YYNGEE. Trimming left V 0 bases short and J 0 bases short, with 6 bases between. The CDR3 sequence is 14 residues long.

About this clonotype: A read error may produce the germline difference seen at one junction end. The CDR3 DNA follows: TGTGCCAGTAGGATCCCGGGACTAGCGAGAGTCACCGGGGAGCTGTTCTTC. Residues: CASRIPGLARVTGELFF. The genes are TRBV19 and TRBJ2-1; 10 bases agree with TRBD2. Looked up from germline, CDR1 is LNHDA and CDR2 is SQIVND (reference sequence). The CDR3 has 17 amino acids.

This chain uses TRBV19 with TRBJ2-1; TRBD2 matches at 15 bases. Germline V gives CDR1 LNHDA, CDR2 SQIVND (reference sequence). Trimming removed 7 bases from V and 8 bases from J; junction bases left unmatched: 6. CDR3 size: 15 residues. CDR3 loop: CASTGTSGGSDEQFF. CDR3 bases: TGTGCCAGTACCGGGACTAGCGGGGGGAGCGATGAGCAGTTCTTC.

CDR3 DNA: TGTGCCAGCAGCCCAGGGGGCAAGACCCGCACAGATACGCAGTATTTT. Translation: CASSPGGKTRTDTQYF. The rearrangement links TRBV12-3 or TRBV12-4 to TRBJ2-3; 8 nucleotides match TRBD1. V shed 6 bases, J shed 1 base, and the junction held 9 bases outside the gene matches. CDR3 length: 16 amino acids.

The DNA for the CDR3 is TGTGCCAGCAGCTTAGCGGGAGGTCCCGATACGAACCAGTACTTC. Amino acid sequence: CASSLAGGPDTNQYF. J is TRBJ2-5 and V is TRBV7-8; D might be TRBD2 (6 bases). CDR1 SGHVS and CDR2 FQNEAQ come from the germline V gene. The CDR3 sequence is 15 residues long. Between the trimmed V and J ends, which lost 0 bases and 10 bases, there was a span of 18 bases. Filled out from reference TRBV7-8 and TRBJ2-5, the complete variable domain reads GAGVSQSPRYKVAKRGQDVALRCDPISGHVSLFWYQQALGQGPEFLTYFQNEAQLDKSGLPSDRFFAERPEGSVSTLKIQRTQQEDSAVYLCASSLAGGPDTNQYFGPGTRLLVL.

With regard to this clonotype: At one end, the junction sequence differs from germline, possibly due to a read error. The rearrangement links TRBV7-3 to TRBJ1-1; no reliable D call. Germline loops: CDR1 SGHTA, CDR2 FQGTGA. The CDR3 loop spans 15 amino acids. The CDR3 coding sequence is TGTGCCAGCAGCTTAGATCAGCCAGAAAAAACTACAGCTCTCTTT. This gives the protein CASSLDQPEKTTALF. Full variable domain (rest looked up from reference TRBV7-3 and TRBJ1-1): GAGVSQTPSNKVTEKGKYVELRCDPISGHTALYWYRQSLGQGPEFLIYFQGTGAADDSGLPNDRFFAVRPEGSVSTLKIQRTERGDSAVYLCASSLDQPEKTTALFGQGTRLTVV.

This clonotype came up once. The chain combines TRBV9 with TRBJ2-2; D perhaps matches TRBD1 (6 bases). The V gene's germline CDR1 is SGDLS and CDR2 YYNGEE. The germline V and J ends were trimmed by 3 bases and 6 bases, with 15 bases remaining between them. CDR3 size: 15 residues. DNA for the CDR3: TGTGCCAGCAGCGCGCCGGGACACAAGCCCGGGGAGCTGTTTTTT. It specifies CASSAPGHKPGELFF.

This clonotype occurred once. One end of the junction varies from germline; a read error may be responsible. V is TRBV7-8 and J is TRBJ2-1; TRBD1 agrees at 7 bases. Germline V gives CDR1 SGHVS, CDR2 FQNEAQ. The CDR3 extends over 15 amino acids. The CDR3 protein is CATSWGQGVHTEQFF. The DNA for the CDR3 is TGTGCCACCAGCTGGGGCCAGGGGGTCCATACTGAGCAGTTCTTC.

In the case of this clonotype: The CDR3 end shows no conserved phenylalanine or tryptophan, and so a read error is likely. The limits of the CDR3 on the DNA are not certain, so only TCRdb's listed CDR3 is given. The CDR3 sequence: CASGDAGSETKDFFP. The chain uses TRBV2 and TRBJ1-1. From germline, CDR1 is SNHLY and CDR2 FYNNEI. The CDR3 contains 15 residues when both ends are counted.

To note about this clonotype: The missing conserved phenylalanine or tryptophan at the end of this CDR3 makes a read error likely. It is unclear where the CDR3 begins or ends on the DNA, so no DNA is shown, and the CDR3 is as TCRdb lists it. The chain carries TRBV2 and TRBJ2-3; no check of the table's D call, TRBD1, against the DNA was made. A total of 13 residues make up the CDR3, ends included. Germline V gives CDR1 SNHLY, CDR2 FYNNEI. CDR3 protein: CASSEGYRDPPQL.